Listed here are 22 T cell receptor beta chains from one sample, sequenced in a study of blood T cell repertoires in COVID-19. Clones were sequenced by immunoSEQ multiplex PCR, and TCRdb holds only the in-frame ones, with some missing. The data hold 250,000 to 300,000 clones, with 88% observed a single time. Sequencing used PBMCs or T cells enriched from blood (not recorded which). The receptors were sampled from a woman aged 55-70 years in a cohort exposed to, infected with or recovered from COVID-19 (not recorded which).

The chain carries TRBV10-2 and TRBJ2-1; TRBD2 might be the D (5 bases). CDR1 WSHSY and CDR2 SAAADI come from the germline V gene. The CDR3 has 14 amino acids. The ends were cut back, 8 bases at V and 6 bases at J, with 17 bases in the middle. The CDR3 nucleotides read TGCGCCAGCCGGGGTAGATCCGCCGCCAATGAGCAGTTCTTC. Its protein is CASRGRSAANEQFF.

The chain employs TRBV7-2 and TRBJ2-3; 7 bases map to TRBD1. CDR1 and CDR2 (germline): SGHTA, FQGNSA. J lost 12 bases, V lost 7 bases, and 10 bases had no gene match. This CDR3 spans 12 amino acids. The DNA of the CDR3 is TGTGCCAGCACCTCCGGGACAGCCATACAGTATTTT. Its translation: CASTSGTAIQYF.

V gene TRBV7-2 combines with J gene TRBJ2-2; weak D call: TRBD2 (7 bases). The CDR3 length is 16 residues. Germline V gene data show CDR1 as SGHTA and CDR2 as FQGNSA. The ends were cut back, 4 bases at V and 7 bases at J, with 19 bases in the middle. CDR3 sequence: CASSSGGGRQDGELFF. CDR3 nucleotides: TGTGCCAGCAGCTCGGGGGGAGGGCGACAGGACGGGGAGCTGTTTTTT.

This chain joins TRBV27 and TRBJ2-1, with D maybe TRBD2 (6 bases). Deletions cut 6 bases from V and 7 bases from J, with 22 bases between. The CDR3 consists of 16 residues. Germline-derived CDR1 and CDR2 are MNHEY and SMNVEV (reference sequence). The CDR3 protein is CASRGPGVGVWNEQFF. DNA for the CDR3: TGTGCCAGCAGGGGTCCGGGGGTAGGGGTGTGGAATGAGCAGTTCTTC.

The chain links TRBV2 to TRBJ2-3, with 9 bases aligning to TRBD2. The CDR3 runs to 14 residues. V trimming: 8 bases; J trimming: 2 bases; junction bases outside the gene matches: 5. CDR1 is SNHLY and CDR2 is FYNNEI in the germline V gene. This CDR3 reads CASALAGVTDTQYF. The CDR3 region has the DNA TGTGCCAGCGCTTTAGCGGGAGTCACAGATACGCAGTATTTT. Filled out from reference TRBV2 and TRBJ2-3, the complete variable domain reads EPEVTQTPSHQVTQMGQEVILRCVPISNHLYFYWYRQILGQKVEFLVSFYNNEISEKSEIFDDQFSVERPDGSNFTLKIRSTKLEDSAMYFCASALAGVTDTQYFGPGTRLTVL.

V and J are TRBV2 and TRBJ2-3, with D perhaps matching TRBD1 (6 bases). Germline V gene lookup returns CDR1 SNHLY and CDR2 FYNNEI. V lost 2 bases and J 4 bases, leaving 10 bases between the germline ends. This CDR3 spans 14 amino acids. CDR3 bases: TGTGCCAGCAGTGAATACAGGGCGGCAGATACGCAGTATTTT. Amino acids: CASSEYRAADTQYF.

In its sample, this clone was seen once. This sample also contains other DNA sequences that code for the same CDR3. The chain recombines TRBV19 with TRBJ2-5, with D maybe TRBD1 (6 bases). The CDR3 extends over 13 amino acids. Trimming stripped 1 base from V and 4 bases from J, with 7 bases between. Germline CDR1 and CDR2: LNHDA and SQIVND (reference sequence). This CDR3 reads CASSIGGGETQYF. The CDR3 coding sequence is TGTGCCAGTAGTATAGGAGGGGGAGAGACCCAGTACTTC. The full variable domain, rest sourced from reference TRBV19 and TRBJ2-5, is DGGITQSPKYLFRKEGQNVTLSCEQNLNHDAMYWYRQDPGQGLRLIYYSQIVNDFQKGDIAEGYSVSREKKESFPLTVTSAQKNPTAFYLCASSIGGGETQYFGPGTRLLVL.

The V and J genes are TRBV6-1 and TRBJ2-7, with 7 bases identical to TRBD1. V shed 8 bases and J 3 bases; nucleotides not matched to a gene: 10. CDR1 and CDR2 from the germline V gene are MNHNS and SASEGT. The CDR3 consists of 14 residues. CDR3 residues: CASLGTGTDYEQYF. DNA of the CDR3: TGTGCCAGCCTCGGGACCGGGACAGACTACGAGCAGTACTTC.

The gene calls are TRBV5-1 and TRBJ1-3; D is uncertain. Germline assignment: CDR1 SGHRS and CDR2 YFSETQ. The CDR3 is 14 amino acids. Trimming removed 2 bases at V and 0 bases at J, with 6 bases between. The CDR3 DNA sequence: TGCGCCAGCAGCTTCGCGCCCTCTGGAAACACCATATATTTT. The encoded protein is CASSFAPSGNTIYF.

V is TRBV7-9 and J is TRBJ2-7; 9 bases are shared with TRBD1. The V and J ends lost 1 base and 6 bases, in that order; junction bases with no gene match: 4. This CDR3 is built from 14 residues. CDR1 and CDR2 from the germline V gene are SEHNR and FQNEAQ (reference sequence). The CDR3 nucleotides are TGTGCCAGCAGCTTAGGGGACAGGGAAGGCGAGCAGTACTTC. Residues: CASSLGDREGEQYF.

The chain carries TRBV7-2 and TRBJ1-1; tentatively, D is TRBD1 (6 bases). Germline-derived CDR1 and CDR2 are SGHTA and FQGNSA. The CDR3 is 15 amino acids. Between the trimmed V and J ends, which lost 2 bases and 0 bases, there was a span of 10 bases. The CDR3 DNA sequence: TGTGCCAGCAGCTTATCAGGACAGCTGAACACTGAAGCTTTCTTT. Translated, it gives CASSLSGQLNTEAFF.

This rearrangement joins TRBV5-1 to TRBJ2-3, with 12 bases lining up with TRBD2. V lost 2 bases to trimming and J lost 4 bases; unmatched junction nucleotides: 11. This CDR3 region has 18 residues. Germline CDR1 and CDR2: SGHRS and YFSETQ. The DNA of the CDR3 is TGCGCCAGCAGCTTACGACTAGCGGGAGTCGGGGGGGCAGATACGCAGTATTTT. It codes for CASSLRLAGVGGADTQYF.

The gene calls are TRBV9 and TRBJ2-7, with D tentatively TRBD2 (6 bases). Trimming removed 0 bases at V and 1 base at J, with 11 bases between. The germline V gene encodes CDR1 SGDLS and CDR2 YYNGEE. The CDR3 contains 15 residues. The CDR3 here is CASSVGGGRSYEQYF. CDR3 bases: TGTGCCAGCAGCGTAGGTGGAGGGAGATCCTACGAGCAGTACTTC.

The V gene is TRBV30, the J gene TRBJ1-2; TRBD1 matches 9 bases. With 2 bases clipped from V and 4 bases from J, the junction kept 11 bases outside the gene matches. The CDR3 is 16 residues long. Germline V gene sequence: CDR1 GTSNPN, CDR2 SVGIG (reference sequence). The CDR3 here is CAWSPEHTGGPYGYTF. The CDR3, as DNA: TGTGCCTGGAGTCCGGAGCACACAGGGGGCCCCTATGGCTACACCTTC.

The chain carries TRBV10-1 and TRBJ1-5; D remains unclear. The CDR3 is 16 amino acids. CDR1 WNHNN and CDR2 SYGVQD come from the germline V gene (reference sequence). Trimming pared 6 bases from V and 2 bases from J, leaving 17 bases between. The chain's CDR3 is CASRDRREVCNQPQHF. DNA of the CDR3: TGCGCCAGCAGAGACCGGAGGGAGGTGTGCAATCAGCCCCAGCATTTT.

This rearrangement joins TRBV5-6 to TRBJ1-1, with 9 bases identical to TRBD1. V lost 4 bases and J lost 9; bases outside the gene matches: 13. The CDR3 loop spans 15 amino acids. The germline gives CDR1 SGHDT, CDR2 YYEEEE. The CDR3 protein is CASSHGGQGILQAFF. The CDR3 nucleotides are TGTGCCAGCAGCCACGGCGGACAGGGGATATTACAAGCTTTCTTT.

V and J are TRBV6-5 and TRBJ1-2; tentatively, D is TRBD1 (6 bases). Germline-derived CDR1 and CDR2 are MNHEY and SVGAGI. V lost 6 bases, J lost 5 bases, and 10 bases lay in between. The CDR3 spans 12 residues. The DNA of the CDR3 is TGTGCCAGCAGGGACAGTATATATGGCTACACCTTC. It encodes CASRDSIYGYTF.

The chain uses TRBV5-1 and TRBJ1-2; TRBD1 agrees at 12 bases. The CDR3 consists of 14 residues. V was clipped by 7 bases and J by 7 bases; unmatched bases: 8. The V gene's germline CDR1 is SGHRS and CDR2 YFSETQ. The CDR3 spells CASGSPGQGAGYTF. CDR3 sequence (DNA): TGCGCCAGCGGATCGCCGGGACAGGGGGCTGGCTACACCTTC.

The chain employs TRBV23-1 and TRBJ2-7, with 15 bases matching TRBD2. TRBV23-1 is flagged as an ORF with uncertain function. Trimming removed 11 bases from V and 0 bases from J; junction bases left unmatched: 5. This CDR3 is 15 amino acids long. CDR3 residues: CAPGTSGRYSYEQYF. CDR3 bases: TGCGCCCCTGGGACTAGCGGGAGGTACTCCTACGAGCAGTACTTC.

The chain links TRBV6-5 to TRBJ1-2; weak D call: TRBD1 (5 bases). Germline values: CDR1 MNHEY, CDR2 SVGAGI. V gave up 4 bases and J gave up 4 bases, with 13 bases separating them. The CDR3 is 14 amino acids. The CDR3 nucleotides read TGTGCCAGCAGTTCACGACAGTCTACCTATGGCTACACCTTC. It yields the protein CASSSRQSTYGYTF.

V usage is TRBV7-9 and J usage is TRBJ2-7; the match to TRBD1 covers 7 bases. The CDR3 has 14 amino acids. Looked up from germline, CDR1 is SEHNR and CDR2 is FQNEAQ (reference sequence). V lost 5 bases, J lost 0 bases, and 4 bases stayed unmatched. CDR3 DNA: TGTGCCAGCAGCCGGGACAGCAGCTCCTACGAGCAGTACTTC. Its protein is CASSRDSSSYEQYF.

The rearrangement links TRBV7-2 to TRBJ2-5; the match to TRBD2 covers 7 bases. CDR1 and CDR2 from the germline V gene are SGHTA and FQGNSA. Germline trimming cut 0 bases from V and 7 bases from J; bases unmatched to any gene: 8. The CDR3 totals 15 residues. The CDR3 loop reads CASSLALAASGTQYF. The CDR3 DNA sequence: TGTGCCAGCAGCTTAGCCTTGGCGGCTAGCGGGACCCAGTACTTC.